One sample yielded the 17 T cell receptor beta chains listed below, sequenced in a study of cytomegalovirus exposure and HLA in healthy donors. In the PCR, 60 Vbeta and 13 Jbeta primers were used. Libraries were prepared by immunoSEQ multiplex PCR; TCRdb keeps only in-frame clonotypes and omits some of them. This sample carries about 130,000 clones, roughly 80% of them seen once, and the ten largest clones take 0.95% to 1.5%. The sample consisted of PBMCs. All receptors come from a female donor in good health and CMV-seronegative.

V is TRBV19 and J is TRBJ2-4; D uncertain. The CDR3 has 13 residues. The germline V gene has CDR1 LNHDA and CDR2 SQIVND (reference sequence). CDR3 amino acids: CASTPGGKNIQYF. CDR3 sequence (DNA): TGTGCTTCGACCCCGGGTGGAAAAAACATTCAGTACTTC. The whole variable domain, remainder taken from reference TRBV19 and TRBJ2-4, is DGGITQSPKYLFRKEGQNVTLSCEQNLNHDAMYWYRQDPGQGLRLIYYSQIVNDFQKGDIAEGYSVSREKKESFPLTVTSAQKNPTAFYLCASTPGGKNIQYFGAGTRLSVL.

This clone was counted only a few times. The rearrangement joins TRBV7-7 to TRBJ2-1; 11 nucleotides match TRBD2. The CDR3 is 16 amino acids. The junction had 13 bases not matched to a gene; V was cut back by 5 bases and J by 10 bases. Per germline, CDR1 SSHAT and CDR2 FNYEAQ (reference sequence). CDR3 bases: TGTGCCAGCAGCCTGGGAAGTCTAGCGGGAGGATCGGAGCAGTTCTTC. Encoded protein: CASSLGSLAGGSEQFF.

The V gene is TRBV19, the J gene TRBJ2-1; 12 bases fit TRBD2. After removal of 2 bases from V and 4 bases from J, the junction contained 3 bases not matched to a gene. This CDR3 has 16 residues. Per germline, CDR1 LNHDA and CDR2 SQIVND (reference sequence). The CDR3 nucleotides are TGTGCCAGTAGTATATCTAGCGGGAGGGCTTACAATGAGCAGTTCTTC. It translates to CASSISSGRAYNEQFF.

This clone showed up just once. The CDR3 region is CASSHGTSGAEQYF. The CDR3 DNA is TGCGCCAGCAGCCACGGGACTAGCGGCGCCGAGCAGTACTTC. V and J are TRBV5-1 and TRBJ2-5, with 11 bases that match TRBD2. The end of the DNA aligns better with TRBJ2-7, so the J call may be wrong. Germline values: CDR1 SGHRS, CDR2 YFSETQ. CDR3 size: 14 residues.

This clone was observed a handful of times. V gene TRBV4-2 combines with J gene TRBJ2-1, with TRBD2 matching over 7 bases. The V gene end was trimmed by 4 bases and the J gene end by 0 bases; junction bases not matched to a gene: 6. This CDR3 contains 16 residues. CDR1 is LGHNA, CDR2 YNFKEQ, per germline. CDR3 DNA: TGTGCCAGCAGCCGGGGAGGGCTGAACTCCTACAATGAGCAGTTCTTC. This codes for CASSRGGLNSYNEQFF.

This chain links TRBV6-5 with TRBJ2-7; 9 bases line up with TRBD1. CDR3 length equals 15 residues. V dropped 6 bases and J dropped 4; count of bases not matched to a gene: 10. Germline CDR1 reads MNHEY; CDR2 reads SVGAGI. The CDR3 loop is CASRSTGGEGYEQYF. CDR3 nucleotides: TGTGCCAGCAGATCTACAGGGGGCGAGGGGTACGAGCAGTACTTC.

For the CDR3, the DNA is TGTGCCAGCAGCTTTTCGGGAAGAATAGCCAAAAACATTCAGTACTTC. Residues: CASSFSGRIAKNIQYF. The chain recombines TRBV5-4 with TRBJ2-4, with D perhaps matching TRBD2 (5 bases). Deletions cut 2 bases from V and 0 bases from J, with 12 bases between. Germline values: CDR1 SGHNT, CDR2 YYREEE (reference sequence). The CDR3 is 16 amino acids.

The chain joins TRBV18 to TRBJ2-1; 10 nucleotides align to TRBD2. Germline V lookup: CDR1 KGHSH, CDR2 LQKENI. With V trimmed by 1 base and J by 3 bases, 0 bases remained unmatched. The CDR3 is 15 residues long. The CDR3 protein is CASSPRTSGYNEQFF. The CDR3 DNA follows: TGTGCCAGCTCACCACGGACTAGCGGCTACAATGAGCAGTTCTTC.

For this clone: The germline gene is not matched at one end of the junction; a read error may be the cause. The chain is built from TRBV7-9 and TRBJ1-2; TRBD1 aligns across 8 bases. The CDR3 is 14 residues long. Germline assignment: CDR1 SEHNR and CDR2 FQNEAQ (reference sequence). The CDR3 nucleotides are TGTTCCAGCAGCTGGACAGGGTTGGACTATGGCTACACCTTC. Translation gives CSSSWTGLDYGYTF.

V is TRBV6-5 and J is TRBJ1-5; D gene unclear. Per germline, CDR1 MNHEY and CDR2 SVGAGI. With 9 bases removed from V and 0 bases from J, the gap between germline ends came to 15 bases. The CDR3 is made up of 15 amino acids. The CDR3 protein is CASGLAPHSNQPQHF. Here the CDR3 DNA reads TGTGCCAGTGGGCTGGCCCCGCATAGCAATCAGCCCCAGCATTTT.

The gene calls are TRBV11-2 and TRBJ2-3, with a possible D match to TRBD2 (5 bases). The ends were cut back, 3 bases at V and 8 bases at J, with 12 bases in the middle. CDR1 and CDR2 (germline): SGHAT, FQNNGV. This CDR3 contains 13 residues. The CDR3 DNA sequence: TGTGCCAGCAGCTTCCGAGGGTCGGGTACGCAGTATTTT. This encodes CASSFRGSGTQYF.

This sequence joins TRBV2 and TRBJ2-5; 8 positions agree with TRBD1. The CDR3 contains 18 residues. The junction had 13 bases not matched to a gene; V was cut back by 3 bases and J by 1 base. From germline, CDR1 is SNHLY and CDR2 FYNNEI. The CDR3 reads CASSDSLLGTGFQETQYF. The CDR3, as DNA: TGTGCCAGCAGTGACTCTCTCTTGGGGACAGGTTTCCAAGAGACCCAGTACTTC.

The chain carries TRBV6-1 and TRBJ2-5; 14 bases fit TRBD2. The CDR3 runs to 15 residues. Germline CDR1 is MNHNS and CDR2 is SASEGT. J gave up 5 bases and V 5 bases, and 4 bases lay outside the gene matches. This chain's CDR3 is CASSPGLAGVETQYF. For the CDR3, the DNA is TGTGCCAGCAGTCCGGGACTAGCGGGAGTGGAGACCCAGTACTTC.

J is TRBJ2-6 and V is TRBV5-1; D perhaps matches TRBD1 (6 bases). The CDR3 extends over 18 amino acids. The germline gives CDR1 SGHRS, CDR2 YFSETQ. V dropped 2 bases and J dropped 2 bases, with 17 bases sitting between them. CDR3 coding DNA: TGCGCCAGCAGCTTTGAGAGACAGGAGATCGCTGGGGCCAACGTCCTGACTTTC. Its protein is CASSFERQEIAGANVLTF.

The chain links TRBV9 to TRBJ1-1; TRBD1 agrees at 9 bases. Germline CDR1 and CDR2: SGDLS and YYNGEE. The CDR3 spans 17 residues. The junction had 10 bases not matched to a gene; V was cut back by 0 bases and J by 4 bases. CDR3: CASSVEDRGFYGTEAFF. The CDR3 nucleotides are TGTGCCAGCAGCGTAGAGGACAGGGGATTTTATGGCACTGAAGCTTTCTTT.

The chain employs TRBV11-2 and TRBJ2-6; D remains unclear. There are 13 residues in the CDR3. V gave up 4 bases and J gave up 6 bases, with 7 bases separating them. Germline V CDR1 and CDR2: SGHAT, FQNNGV. In nucleotides, the CDR3 is TGTGCCAGCAGCTCCAGGTTGGCCAACGTCCTGACTTTC. Translated, it gives CASSSRLANVLTF.

The V call is TRBV5-4, the J call TRBJ1-6; D is perhaps TRBD1 (5 bases). Per germline, CDR1 SGHNT and CDR2 YYREEE (reference sequence). Trimming took 2 bases from V and 6 from J, leaving 12 bases between them. CDR3 length: 15 residues. As DNA, the CDR3 is TGTGCCAGCAGCTTAACAGGAGACACTAATTCACCCCTCCACTTT. Protein product: CASSLTGDTNSPLHF.